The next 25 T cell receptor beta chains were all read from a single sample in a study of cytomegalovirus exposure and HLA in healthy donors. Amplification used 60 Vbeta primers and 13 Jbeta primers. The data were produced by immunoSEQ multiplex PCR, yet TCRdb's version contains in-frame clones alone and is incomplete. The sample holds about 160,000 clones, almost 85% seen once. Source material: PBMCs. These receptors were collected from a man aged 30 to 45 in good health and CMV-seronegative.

The CDR3 sequence is CASSEGRGNQPQHF. CDR3 nucleotides: TGCGCCAGCAGTGAAGGTAGGGGAAATCAGCCCCAGCATTTT. The rearrangement joins TRBV10-2 to TRBJ1-5; a weak D match, TRBD1 (5 bases). Trimming took 3 bases from V and 4 from J, leaving 10 bases between them. Germline V gives CDR1 WSHSY, CDR2 SAAADI. CDR3 length: 14 residues.

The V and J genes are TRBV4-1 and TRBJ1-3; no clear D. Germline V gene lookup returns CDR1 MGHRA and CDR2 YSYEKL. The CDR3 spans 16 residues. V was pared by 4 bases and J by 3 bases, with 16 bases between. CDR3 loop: CASSLVSPTGGNTIYF. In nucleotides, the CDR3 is TGCGCCAGCAGCCTGGTCAGCCCGACGGGTGGAAACACCATATATTTT.

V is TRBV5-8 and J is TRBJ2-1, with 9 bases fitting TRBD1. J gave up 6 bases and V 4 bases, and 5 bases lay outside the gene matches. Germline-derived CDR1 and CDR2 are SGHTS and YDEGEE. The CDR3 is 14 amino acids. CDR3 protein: CASSTGTGRNEQFF. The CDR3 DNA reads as TGTGCCAGCAGCACCGGGACAGGGCGCAATGAGCAGTTCTTC. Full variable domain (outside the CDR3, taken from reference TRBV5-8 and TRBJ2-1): EAGVTQSPTHLIKTRGQQATLRCSPISGHTSVYWYQQALGLGLQFLLWYDEGEERNRGNFPPRFSGRQFPNYSSELNVNALELEDSALYLCASSTGTGRNEQFFGPGTRLTVL.

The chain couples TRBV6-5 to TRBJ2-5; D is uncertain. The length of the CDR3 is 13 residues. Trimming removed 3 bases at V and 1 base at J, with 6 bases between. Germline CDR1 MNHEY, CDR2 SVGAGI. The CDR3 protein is CASSYSVQETQYF. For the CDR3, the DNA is TGTGCCAGCAGTTATTCGGTCCAAGAGACCCAGTACTTC.

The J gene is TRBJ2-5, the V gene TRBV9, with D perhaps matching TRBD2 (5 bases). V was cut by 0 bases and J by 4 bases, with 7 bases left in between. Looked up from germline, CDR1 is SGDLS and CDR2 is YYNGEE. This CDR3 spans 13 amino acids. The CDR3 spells CASSVGEGETQYF. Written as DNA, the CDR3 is TGTGCCAGCAGCGTAGGCGAGGGAGAGACCCAGTACTTC.

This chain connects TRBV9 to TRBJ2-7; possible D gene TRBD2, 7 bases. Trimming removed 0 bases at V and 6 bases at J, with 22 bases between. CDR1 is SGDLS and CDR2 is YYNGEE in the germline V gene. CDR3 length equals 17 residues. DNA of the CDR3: TGTGCCAGCAGCGTAGACGTAGGGGGAGGGCCAAGAGGCGAGCAGTACTTC. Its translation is CASSVDVGGGPRGEQYF.

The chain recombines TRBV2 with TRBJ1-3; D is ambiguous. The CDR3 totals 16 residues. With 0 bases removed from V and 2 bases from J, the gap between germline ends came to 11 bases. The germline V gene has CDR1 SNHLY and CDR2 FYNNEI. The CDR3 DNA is TGTGCCAGCAGTGAAGCGTTTTCGCGCGCTGGAAACACCATATATTTT. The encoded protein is CASSEAFSRAGNTIYF.

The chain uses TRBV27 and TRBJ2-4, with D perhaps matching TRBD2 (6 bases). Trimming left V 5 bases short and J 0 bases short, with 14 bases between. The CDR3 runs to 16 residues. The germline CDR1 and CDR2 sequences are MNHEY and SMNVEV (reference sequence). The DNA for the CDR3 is TGTGCCAGCAGTCCCGGGACTGGGCTAGCCAAAAACATTCAGTACTTC. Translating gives CASSPGTGLAKNIQYF.

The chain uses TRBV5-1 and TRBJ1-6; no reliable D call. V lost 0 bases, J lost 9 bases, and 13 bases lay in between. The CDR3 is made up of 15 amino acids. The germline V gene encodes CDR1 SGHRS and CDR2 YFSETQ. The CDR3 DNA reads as TGCGCCAGCAGCTTGGATGGGCAGGAGGGTTCACCCCTCCACTTT. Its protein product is CASSLDGQEGSPLHF.

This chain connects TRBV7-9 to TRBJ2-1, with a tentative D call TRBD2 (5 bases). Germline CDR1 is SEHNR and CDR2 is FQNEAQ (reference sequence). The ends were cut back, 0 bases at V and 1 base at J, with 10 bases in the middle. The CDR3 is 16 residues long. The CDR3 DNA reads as TGTGCCAGCAGCTTAGCAGCGGAATATTCCTACAATGAGCAGTTCTTC. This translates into CASSLAAEYSYNEQFF.

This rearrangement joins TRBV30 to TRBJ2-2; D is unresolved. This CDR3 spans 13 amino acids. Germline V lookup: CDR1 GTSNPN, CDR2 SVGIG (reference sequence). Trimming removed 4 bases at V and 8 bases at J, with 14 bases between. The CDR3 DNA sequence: TGTGCCTGGACCTTTACTTCGACAGGGGAGCTGTTTTTT. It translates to CAWTFTSTGELFF. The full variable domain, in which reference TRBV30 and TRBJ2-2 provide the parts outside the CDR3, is SQTIHQWPATLVQPVGSPLSLECTVEGTSNPNLYWYRQAAGRGLQLLFYSVGIGQISSEVPQNLSASRPQDRQFILSSKKLLLSDSGFYLCAWTFTSTGELFFGEGSRLTVL.

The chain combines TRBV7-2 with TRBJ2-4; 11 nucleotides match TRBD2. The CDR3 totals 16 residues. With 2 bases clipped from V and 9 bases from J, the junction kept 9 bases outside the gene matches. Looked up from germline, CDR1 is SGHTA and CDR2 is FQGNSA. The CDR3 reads CASSLLVAGGAGIQYF. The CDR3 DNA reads TGTGCCAGCAGCTTATTGGTAGCGGGAGGGGCGGGCATTCAGTACTTC.

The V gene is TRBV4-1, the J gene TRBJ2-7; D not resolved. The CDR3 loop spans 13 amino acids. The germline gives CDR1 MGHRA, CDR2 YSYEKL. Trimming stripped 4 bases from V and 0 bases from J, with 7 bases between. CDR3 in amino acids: CASSLDGSYEQYF. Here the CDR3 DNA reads TGCGCCAGCAGCCTAGACGGCTCCTACGAGCAGTACTTC.

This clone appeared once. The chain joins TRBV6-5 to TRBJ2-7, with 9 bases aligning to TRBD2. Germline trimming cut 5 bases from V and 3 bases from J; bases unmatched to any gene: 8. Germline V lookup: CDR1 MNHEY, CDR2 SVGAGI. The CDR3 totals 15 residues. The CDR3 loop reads CASSPSGVRHYEQYF. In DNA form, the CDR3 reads TGTGCCAGCAGTCCTAGCGGGGTGCGCCACTACGAGCAGTACTTC.

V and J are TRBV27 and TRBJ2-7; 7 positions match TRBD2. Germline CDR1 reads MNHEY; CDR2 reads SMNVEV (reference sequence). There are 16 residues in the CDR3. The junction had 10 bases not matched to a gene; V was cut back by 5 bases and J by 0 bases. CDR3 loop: CASSITGGGSSYEQYF. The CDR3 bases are TGTGCCAGCAGTATCACTGGCGGGGGTAGCTCCTACGAGCAGTACTTC.

The CDR3 is CASSPRPGGQNTEAFF. The CDR3 nucleotides are TGTGCCAGCAGCCCTCGACCGGGGGGGCAGAACACTGAAGCTTTCTTT. The V gene is TRBV7-8, the J gene TRBJ1-1; perhaps TRBD1 as D (6 bases). The germline CDR1 and CDR2 sequences are SGHVS and FQNEAQ. The CDR3 has 16 amino acids. V dropped 5 bases and J dropped 1 base, with 17 bases sitting between them.

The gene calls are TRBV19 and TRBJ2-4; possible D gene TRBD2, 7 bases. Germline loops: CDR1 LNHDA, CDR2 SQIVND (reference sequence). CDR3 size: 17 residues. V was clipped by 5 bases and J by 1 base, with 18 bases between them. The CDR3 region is CASSPQVGGLAKNIQYF. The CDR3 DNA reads TGTGCCAGTAGTCCCCAAGTCGGGGGGCTTGCCAAAAACATTCAGTACTTC.

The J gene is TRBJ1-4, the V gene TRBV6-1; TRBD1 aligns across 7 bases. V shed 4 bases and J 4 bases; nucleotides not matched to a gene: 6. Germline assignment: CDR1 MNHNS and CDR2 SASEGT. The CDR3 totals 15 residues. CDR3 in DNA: TGTGCCAGCAGTGGGGGGACAGCCCTTAATGAAAAACTGTTTTTT. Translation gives CASSGGTALNEKLFF.

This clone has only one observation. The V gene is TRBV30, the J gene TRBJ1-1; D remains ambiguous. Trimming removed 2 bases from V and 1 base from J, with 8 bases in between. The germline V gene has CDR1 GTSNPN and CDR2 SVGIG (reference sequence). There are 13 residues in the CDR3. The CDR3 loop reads CAWSPLGNTEAFF. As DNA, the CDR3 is TGTGCCTGGAGTCCACTTGGGAACACTGAAGCTTTCTTT.

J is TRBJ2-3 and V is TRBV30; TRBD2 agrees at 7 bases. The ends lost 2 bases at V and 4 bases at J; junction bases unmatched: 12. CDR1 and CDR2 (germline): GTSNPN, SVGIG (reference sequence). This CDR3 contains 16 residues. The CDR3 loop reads CAWSIRSGYIADTQYF. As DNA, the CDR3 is TGTGCCTGGAGTATACGTAGCGGGTATATCGCAGATACGCAGTATTTT.

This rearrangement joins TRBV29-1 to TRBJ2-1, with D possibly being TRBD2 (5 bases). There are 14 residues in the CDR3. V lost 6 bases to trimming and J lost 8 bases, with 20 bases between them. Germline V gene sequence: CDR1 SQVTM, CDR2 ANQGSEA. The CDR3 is CSVIRGTSSDEQFF. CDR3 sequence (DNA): TGCAGCGTAATCCGGGGTACGTCGTCAGATGAGCAGTTCTTC.

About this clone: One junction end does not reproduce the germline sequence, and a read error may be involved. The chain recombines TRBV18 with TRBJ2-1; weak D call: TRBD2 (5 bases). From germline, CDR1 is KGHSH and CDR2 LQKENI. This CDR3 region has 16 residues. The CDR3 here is CASSPLGTGIGNEQFF. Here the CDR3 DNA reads TGTGCCAGCTCCCCACTTGGTACGGGGATCGGGAATGAGCAGTTCTTC.

The CDR3 nucleotides read TGTGCCAGCAGCGTAGAGTTGGAGGACGAGCAGTACTTC. It specifies CASSVELEDEQYF. This chain links TRBV9 with TRBJ2-7; perhaps TRBD2 as D (5 bases). Trimming left V 0 bases short and J 5 bases short, with 9 bases between. Germline-derived CDR1 and CDR2 are SGDLS and YYNGEE. The CDR3 length is 13 residues.

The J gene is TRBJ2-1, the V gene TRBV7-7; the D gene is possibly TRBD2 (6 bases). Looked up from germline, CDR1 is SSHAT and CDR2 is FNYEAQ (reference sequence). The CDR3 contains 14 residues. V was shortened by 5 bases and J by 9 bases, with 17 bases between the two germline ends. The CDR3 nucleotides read TGTGCCAGCAGCCCCCAGACTAGGTCGGGTGAGCAGTTCTTC. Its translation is CASSPQTRSGEQFF.

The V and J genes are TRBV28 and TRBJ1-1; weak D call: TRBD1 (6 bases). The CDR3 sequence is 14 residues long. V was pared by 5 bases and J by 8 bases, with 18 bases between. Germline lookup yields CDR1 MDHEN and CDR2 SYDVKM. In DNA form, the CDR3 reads TGTGCCAGCAGTCCCTGGACAGCTAAGCTCGAAGCTTTCTTT. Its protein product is CASSPWTAKLEAFF.